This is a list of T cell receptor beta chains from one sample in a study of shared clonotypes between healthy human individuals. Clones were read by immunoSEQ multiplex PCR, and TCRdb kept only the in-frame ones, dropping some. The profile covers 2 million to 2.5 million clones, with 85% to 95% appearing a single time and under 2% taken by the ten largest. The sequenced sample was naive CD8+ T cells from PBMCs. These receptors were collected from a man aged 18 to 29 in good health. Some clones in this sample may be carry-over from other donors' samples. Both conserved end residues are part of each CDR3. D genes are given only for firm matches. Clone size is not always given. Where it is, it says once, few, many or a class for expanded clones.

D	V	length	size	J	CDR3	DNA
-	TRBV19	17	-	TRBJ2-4	CASSIAWDTLPKNIQYF	TGTGCCAGTAGTATAGCCTGGGACACCTTGCCCAAAAACATTCAGTACTTC
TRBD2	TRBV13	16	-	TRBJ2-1	CATISGRPSSYNEQFF	TGTGCCACCATTAGCGGGAGGCCGAGCTCCTACAATGAGCAGTTCTTC
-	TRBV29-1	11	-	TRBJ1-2	CSVVSSYGYTF	TGCAGCGTTGTAAGCAGCTATGGCTACACCTTC
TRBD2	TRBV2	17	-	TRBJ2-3	CASSQVPLADHTDTQYF	TGTGCCAGCAGTCAAGTGCCCCTAGCGGACCACACAGATACGCAGTATTTT
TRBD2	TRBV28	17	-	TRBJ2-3	CASGLNTWREGPDTQYF	TGTGCCAGCGGGCTTAACACATGGCGGGAGGGCCCAGATACGCAGTATTTT
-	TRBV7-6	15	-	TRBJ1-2	CASSLERTANYGYTF	TGTGCCAGCAGCTTAGAGAGGACAGCTAACTATGGCTACACCTTC
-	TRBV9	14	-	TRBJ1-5	CASSPRDSNQPQHF	TGTGCCAGCAGCCCTAGGGACAGCAATCAGCCCCAGCATTTT
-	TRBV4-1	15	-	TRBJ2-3	CASSQVTGQGNTQYF	TGCGCCAGCAGCCAAGTGACGGGTCAGGGAAATACGCAGTATTTT
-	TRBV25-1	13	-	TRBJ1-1	CASSEQGNTEAFF	TGTGCCAGCAGTGAACAGGGGAACACTGAAGCTTTCTTT
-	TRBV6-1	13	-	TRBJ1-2	CASSEGSEYGYTF	TGTGCCAGCAGTGAGGGGTCGGAGTATGGCTACACCTTC
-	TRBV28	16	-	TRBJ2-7	CASSPKVLLAVYEQYF	TGTGCCAGCAGTCCCAAAGTCCTCCTAGCAGTCTACGAGCAGTACTTC
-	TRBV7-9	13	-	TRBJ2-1	CAGPVEGANEQFF	TGTGCCGGGCCCGTGGAGGGGGCAAATGAGCAGTTCTTC
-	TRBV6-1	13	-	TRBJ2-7	CASARGVRYEQYF	TGTGCCAGCGCCAGGGGGGTGCGCTACGAGCAGTACTTC
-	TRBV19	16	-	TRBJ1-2	CASSPTSTGLNYGYTF	TGTGCCAGTAGTCCGACCTCGACAGGTCTTAACTATGGCTACACCTTC
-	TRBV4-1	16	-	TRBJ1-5	CASSPPPGTGEQPQHF	TGCGCCAGCAGCCCCCCCCCAGGAACGGGAGAGCAGCCCCAGCATTTT
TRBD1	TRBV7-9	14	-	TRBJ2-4	CASSGQGGENIQYF	TGTGCCAGCAGCGGACAGGGAGGCGAAAACATTCAGTACTTC
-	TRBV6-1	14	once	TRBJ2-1	CASLWGEPYNEQFF	TGTGCCAGCCTCTGGGGGGAGCCCTACAATGAGCAGTTCTTC
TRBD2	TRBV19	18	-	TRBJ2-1	CASSILGLAGEGLNEQFF	TGTGCCAGTAGTATACTCGGACTAGCGGGAGAGGGGCTCAATGAGCAGTTCTTC
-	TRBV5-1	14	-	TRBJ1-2	CASSFAENFYGYTF	TGCGCCAGCAGCTTTGCAGAAAATTTCTATGGCTACACCTTC
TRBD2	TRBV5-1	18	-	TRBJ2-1	CASSVTSGRPSSYNEQFF	TGCGCCAGCAGCGTTACTAGCGGGAGGCCCAGCTCCTACAATGAGCAGTTCTTC
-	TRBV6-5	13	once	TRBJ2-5	CASSQGSKETQYF	TGTGCCAGCAGTCAGGGGTCAAAAGAGACCCAGTACTTC
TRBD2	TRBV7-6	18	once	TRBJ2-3	CASSPPPISGEPTDTQYF	TGTGCCAGCAGCCCCCCGCCGATAAGCGGGGAACCCACAGATACGCAGTATTTT
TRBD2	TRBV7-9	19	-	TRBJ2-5	CASSSPGVAGGVLKETQYF	TGTGCCAGCAGCTCCCCCGGGGTAGCGGGAGGCGTGCTGAAAGAGACCCAGTACTTC
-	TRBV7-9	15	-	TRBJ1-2	CASSLPGQTPYDYTF	TGTGCCAGCAGCTTACCCGGACAGACTCCCTATGACTACACCTTC
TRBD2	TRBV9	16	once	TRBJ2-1	CASSAELAGTDNEQFF	TGTGCCAGCAGCGCGGAACTAGCGGGAACTGACAATGAGCAGTTCTTC
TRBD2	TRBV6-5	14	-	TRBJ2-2	CASSPGGNTGELFF	TGTGCCAGCAGTCCGGGGGGGAACACCGGGGAGCTGTTTTTT
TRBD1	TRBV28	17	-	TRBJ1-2	CASSPQTGRPTSYGYTF	TGTGCCAGCAGCCCACAGACAGGGCGCCCGACCTCCTATGGCTACACCTTC